These 5 T cell receptor beta chains were all obtained from the same sample, sequenced in a study of cytomegalovirus exposure and HLA in healthy donors. Primers: 60 Vbeta forward and 13 Jbeta reverse. The method was immunoSEQ multiplex PCR; TCRdb's version includes in-frame clones alone and lacks a portion of them. The table shows about 110,000 clones, with about 70% occurring only once. The sample taken for sequencing was PBMCs. These receptors were taken from a woman between 40 and 55 years old in good health and CMV-seronegative.

CDR3 sequence: CASSQGSGFEAFF. CDR3 nucleotide sequence: TGCGCCAGCAGCCAAGGGTCAGGTTTTGAAGCTTTCTTT. The genes are TRBV4-3 and TRBJ1-1, with D unclear. Per germline, CDR1 LGHNA and CDR2 YSLEER. The CDR3 contains 13 residues. V lost 1 base and J 7 bases, leaving 10 bases between the germline ends.

The V and J genes are TRBV12-5 and TRBJ2-1; perhaps TRBD2 as D (5 bases). The CDR3 consists of 13 residues. With 5 bases removed from V and 8 bases from J, the gap between germline ends came to 13 bases. Germline CDR1 LGHNT, CDR2 FRNRAP. This CDR3 reads CASGAADAHEQFF. The CDR3 DNA reads as TGTGCTAGTGGTGCAGCGGACGCCCATGAGCAGTTCTTC.

CDR3 sequence reads: CASSPRGRSGHEQYF. DNA of the CDR3: TGTGCCAGCAGCCCGCGGGGGAGAAGTGGCCACGAGCAGTACTTC. The rearrangement uses TRBV13 and TRBJ2-7; 7 positions agree with TRBD2. Germline V gene lookup returns CDR1 PRHDT and CDR2 FYEKMQ (reference sequence). The V and J ends lost 5 bases and 5 bases, in that order; junction bases with no gene match: 12. CDR3 length: 15 residues.

The genes are TRBV4-1 and TRBJ2-7; 7 positions agree with TRBD1. Germline V gene lookup returns CDR1 MGHRA and CDR2 YSYEKL. V lost 0 bases and J lost 3; bases outside the gene matches: 8. The CDR3 is 16 residues long. CDR3 bases: TGCGCCAGCAGCCAAGAAAGGTCAGGGGGAATCTACGAGCAGTACTTC. This translates into CASSQERSGGIYEQYF.

The CDR3 loop reads CASSPGQGEYQPQHF. In DNA, the CDR3 is TGTGCCAGCAGCCCGGGACAGGGGGAATATCAGCCCCAGCATTTT. V and J are TRBV7-2 and TRBJ1-5; TRBD1 matches 11 bases. The V segment lost 5 bases and the J segment 5 bases; nucleotides outside the gene matches: 5. CDR1 is SGHTA, CDR2 FQGNSA, per germline. CDR3 length: 15 residues.